There are many counts of the clone carrying this T cell receptor (beta chain). The target antigen is unknown. This CDR3 is 12 amino acids long. From germline, CDR1 is SQVTM and CDR2 ANQGSEA. V gave up 3 bases and J gave up 1 base, with 6 bases separating them. The data originate from a study of molecular identifiers for immune sequencing clone quantification. Study-level points and caveats: Clones that had above 20 RNA copies took up over 99% of effector molecules but under 1% in naive cells. Spiked Jurkat TCR RNA originating from one cell could reportedly be identified amid around 970,000 naive cells.

Listed TCR primers and previously described methods were used for bulk TCR libraries. From the PCR reads, TCRdb called clonotypes with MiXCR, one entry per CDR3 protein. The profile covers about 640,000 distinct CDR3 sequences, with approximately 20% appearing a single time and roughly 0.85% taken by the ten largest. From 20,000 to 1,000,000 sorted cells, naive CD8 libraries were generated with 10%, 30% or 50% RNA. The genes are TRBV29-1 and TRBJ1-1; D unclear. Specimen: naive CD8+ T cells from blood, with Jurkat cell RNA spiked in. Subset specified: FACS-sorted CD8+CD4-CCR7+CD45RA+ naive T cells. The receptor comes from a human donor in good health. Some libraries in this study had Jurkat cell RNA spiked in. DNA for the CDR3: TGCAGCGTTGATCCAGCGAACACTGAAGCTTTCTTT. Encoded protein: CSVDPANTEAFF.